These T cell receptor beta chains were read from a single sample in a study of blood T cell repertoires in COVID-19. The assay was immunoSEQ multiplex PCR, and TCRdb's table has in-frame clones only and misses some. The profile shows about 220,000 clones, just under 85% of them singletons. Sequencing was carried out using PBMCs or T cells enriched from blood (not recorded which). The source is a woman in her forties with acute COVID-19. Each CDR3 is given with its conserved first and last residue. Each record gives: V gene, J gene, CDR3 length, CDR3 protein.

TRBV6-1,TRBJ1-4,15,CASSEALPLNEKLFF
TRBV19,TRBJ2-5,16,CASSMGEPVRGRTQYF
TRBV11-2,TRBJ1-5,13,CASSHGIDQPQHF
TRBV20-1,TRBJ2-7,14,CSASRDRGPYEQYF
TRBV5-8,TRBJ1-3,15,CASSFGRISGNTIYF
TRBV27,TRBJ2-7,14,CASSFEEKSYEQYF
TRBV2,TRBJ1-2,12,CASTRGGDGYTF
TRBV12-3/TRBV12-4,TRBJ1-1,11,CASSWAAEAFF
TRBV7-3,TRBJ1-1,15,CASSLRPLRGTEAFF
TRBV5-4,TRBJ2-2,15,CASSLGLANTGELFF